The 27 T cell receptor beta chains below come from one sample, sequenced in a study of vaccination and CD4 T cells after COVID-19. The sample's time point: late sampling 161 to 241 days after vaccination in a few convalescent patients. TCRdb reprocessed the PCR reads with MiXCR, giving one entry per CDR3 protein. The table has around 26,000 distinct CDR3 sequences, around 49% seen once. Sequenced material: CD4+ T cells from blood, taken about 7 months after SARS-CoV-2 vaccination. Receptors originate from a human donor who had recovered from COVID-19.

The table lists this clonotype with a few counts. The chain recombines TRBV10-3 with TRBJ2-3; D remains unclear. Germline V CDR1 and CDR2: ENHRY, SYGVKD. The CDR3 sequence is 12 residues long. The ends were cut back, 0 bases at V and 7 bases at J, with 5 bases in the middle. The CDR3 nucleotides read TGTGCCATCAGTGAGTCTAGTTATACGCAGTATTTT. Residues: CAISESSYTQYF.

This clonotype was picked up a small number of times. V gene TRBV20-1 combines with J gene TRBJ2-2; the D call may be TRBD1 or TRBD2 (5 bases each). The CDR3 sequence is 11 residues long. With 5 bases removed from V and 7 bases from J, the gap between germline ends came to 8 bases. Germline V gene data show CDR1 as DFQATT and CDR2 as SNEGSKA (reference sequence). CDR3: CSARDGGELFF. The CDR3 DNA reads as TGCAGTGCTCGGGACGGCGGGGAGCTGTTTTTT.

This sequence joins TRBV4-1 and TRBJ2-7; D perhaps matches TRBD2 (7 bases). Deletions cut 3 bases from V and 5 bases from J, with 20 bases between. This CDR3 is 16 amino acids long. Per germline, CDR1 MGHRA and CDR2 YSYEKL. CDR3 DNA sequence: TGCGCCAGCAGCCAGGTTCTCAGGGGAGGGGTAAACGAGCAGTACTTC. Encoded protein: CASSQVLRGGVNEQYF.

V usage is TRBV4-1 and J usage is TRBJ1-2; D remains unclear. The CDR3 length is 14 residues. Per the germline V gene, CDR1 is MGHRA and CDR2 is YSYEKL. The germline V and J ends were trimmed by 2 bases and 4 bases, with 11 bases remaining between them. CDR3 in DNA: TGCGCCAGCAGCCAAAGCACTACAATCTATGGCTACACCTTC. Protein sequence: CASSQSTTIYGYTF.

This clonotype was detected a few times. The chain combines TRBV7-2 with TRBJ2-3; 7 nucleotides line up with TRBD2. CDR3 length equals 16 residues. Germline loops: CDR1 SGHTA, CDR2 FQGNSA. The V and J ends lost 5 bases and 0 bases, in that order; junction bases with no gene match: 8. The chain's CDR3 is CASSLPASGSTDTQYF. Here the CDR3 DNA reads TGTGCCAGCAGCCTCCCCGCTAGCGGCAGCACAGATACGCAGTATTTT.

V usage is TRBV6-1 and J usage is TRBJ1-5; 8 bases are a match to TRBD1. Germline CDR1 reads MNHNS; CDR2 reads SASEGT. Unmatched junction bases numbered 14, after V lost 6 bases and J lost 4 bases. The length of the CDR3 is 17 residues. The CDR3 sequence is CASSPRTGYHSNQPQHF. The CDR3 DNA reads TGTGCCAGCAGCCCCCGGACAGGGTACCACTCGAATCAGCCCCAGCATTTT.

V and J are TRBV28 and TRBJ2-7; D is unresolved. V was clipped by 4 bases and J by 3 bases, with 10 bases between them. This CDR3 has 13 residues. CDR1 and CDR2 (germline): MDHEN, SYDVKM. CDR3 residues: CASSSARHYEQYF. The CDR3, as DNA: TGTGCCAGCAGTTCAGCCAGACACTACGAGCAGTACTTC. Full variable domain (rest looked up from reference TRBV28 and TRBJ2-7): DVKVTQSSRYLVKRTGEKVFLECVQDMDHENMFWYRQDPGLGLRLIYFSYDVKMKEKGDIPEGYSVSREKKERFSLILESASTNQTSMYLCASSSARHYEQYFGPGTRLTVT.

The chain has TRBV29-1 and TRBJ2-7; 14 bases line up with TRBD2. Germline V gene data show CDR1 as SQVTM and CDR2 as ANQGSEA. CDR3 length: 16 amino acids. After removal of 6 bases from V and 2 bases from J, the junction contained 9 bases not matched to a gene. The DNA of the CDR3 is TGCAGCGTGTCCGGGACTAGCGGGAGTTTCACCTACGAGCAGTACTTC. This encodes CSVSGTSGSFTYEQYF.

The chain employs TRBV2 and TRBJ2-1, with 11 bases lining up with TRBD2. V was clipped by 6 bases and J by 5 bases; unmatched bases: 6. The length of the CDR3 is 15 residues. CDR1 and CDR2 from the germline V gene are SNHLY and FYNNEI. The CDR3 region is CASRAPSGRNNEQFF. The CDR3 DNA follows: TGTGCCAGCAGAGCTCCTAGCGGGAGGAACAATGAGCAGTTCTTC.

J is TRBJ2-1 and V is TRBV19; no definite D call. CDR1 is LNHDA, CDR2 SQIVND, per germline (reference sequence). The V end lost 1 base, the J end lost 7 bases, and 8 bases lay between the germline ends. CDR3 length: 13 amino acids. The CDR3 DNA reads TGTGCCAGTAGTATAGGTTTCCCAAATGAGCAGTTCTTC. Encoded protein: CASSIGFPNEQFF.

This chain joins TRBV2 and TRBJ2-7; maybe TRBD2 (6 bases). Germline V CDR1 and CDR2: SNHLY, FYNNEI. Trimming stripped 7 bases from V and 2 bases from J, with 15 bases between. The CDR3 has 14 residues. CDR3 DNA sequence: TGTGCCAGCACCTCGGGACTGCCGCCCTACGAGCAGTACTTC. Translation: CASTSGLPPYEQYF.

CDR3 nucleotides: TGTGCCATCGGGCAGGTCTACGAGCAGTACTTC. The encoded protein is CAIGQVYEQYF. The rearrangement uses TRBV10-3 and TRBJ2-7; D remains ambiguous. Trimming shortened V by 8 bases and J by 3 bases, and 8 bases separated the two germline ends. CDR1 ENHRY and CDR2 SYGVKD come from the germline V gene. The length of the CDR3 is 11 residues.

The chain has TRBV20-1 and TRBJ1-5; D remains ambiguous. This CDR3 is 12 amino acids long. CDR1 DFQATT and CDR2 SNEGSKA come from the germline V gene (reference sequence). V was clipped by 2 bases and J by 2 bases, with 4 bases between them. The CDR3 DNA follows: TGCAGTGCTAGACAGGGCAATCAGCCCCAGCATTTT. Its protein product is CSARQGNQPQHF.

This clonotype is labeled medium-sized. This CDR3 reads CSALGTGYNEQFF. CDR3 DNA: TGCAGTGCTCTAGGGACAGGTTACAATGAGCAGTTCTTC. The gene calls are TRBV20-1 and TRBJ2-1, with 8 positions matching TRBD1. The CDR3 has 13 residues. Germline V lookup: CDR1 DFQATT, CDR2 SNEGSKA (reference sequence). V lost 5 bases to trimming and J lost 4 bases; unmatched junction nucleotides: 4.

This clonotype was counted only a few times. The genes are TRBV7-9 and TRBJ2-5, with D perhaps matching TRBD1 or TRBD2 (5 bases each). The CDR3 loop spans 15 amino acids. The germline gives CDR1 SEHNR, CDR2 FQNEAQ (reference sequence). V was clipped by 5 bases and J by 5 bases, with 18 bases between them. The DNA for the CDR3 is TGTGCCAGCAGCACCGGGGACGCCCGTTGGGAGACCCAGTACTTC. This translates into CASSTGDARWETQYF.

The CDR3 sequence is CASSPRLGKSRETQYF. The DNA for the CDR3 is TGTGCCAGCAGTCCGAGACTGGGGAAGTCTCGGGAGACCCAGTACTTC. This chain uses TRBV6-1 with TRBJ2-5; D is unresolved. Germline V gene lookup returns CDR1 MNHNS and CDR2 SASEGT. The CDR3 runs to 16 residues. V dropped 5 bases and J dropped 5 bases, with 21 bases sitting between them.

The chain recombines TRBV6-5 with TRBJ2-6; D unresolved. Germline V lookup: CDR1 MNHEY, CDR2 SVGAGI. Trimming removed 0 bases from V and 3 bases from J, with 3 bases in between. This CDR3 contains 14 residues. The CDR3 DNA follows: TGTGCCAGCAGTTACTCGATTGGGGCCAACGTCCTGACTTTC. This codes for CASSYSIGANVLTF.

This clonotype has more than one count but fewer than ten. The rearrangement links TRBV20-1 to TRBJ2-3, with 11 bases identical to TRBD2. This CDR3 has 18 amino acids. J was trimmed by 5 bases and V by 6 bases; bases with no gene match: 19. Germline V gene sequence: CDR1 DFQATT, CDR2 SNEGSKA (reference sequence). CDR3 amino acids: CSANGLAGPRSMEDTQYF. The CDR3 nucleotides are TGCAGTGCGAACGGACTAGCGGGTCCCCGGTCGATGGAAGATACGCAGTATTTT.

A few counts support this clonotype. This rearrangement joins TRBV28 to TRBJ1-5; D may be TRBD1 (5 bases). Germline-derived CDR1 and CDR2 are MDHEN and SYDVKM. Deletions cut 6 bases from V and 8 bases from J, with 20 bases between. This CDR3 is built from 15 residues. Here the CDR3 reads CASSSPRDALEPQHF. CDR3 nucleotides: TGTGCCAGCAGCTCACCCCGGGACGCGCTTGAGCCCCAGCATTTT.

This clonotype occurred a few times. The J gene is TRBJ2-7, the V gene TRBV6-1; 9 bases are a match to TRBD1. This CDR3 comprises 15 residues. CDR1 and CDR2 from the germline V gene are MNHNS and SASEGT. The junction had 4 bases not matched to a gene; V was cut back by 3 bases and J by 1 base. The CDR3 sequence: CASSEQTGGSYEQYF. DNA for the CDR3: TGTGCCAGCAGTGAGCAGACAGGGGGTTCCTACGAGCAGTACTTC.

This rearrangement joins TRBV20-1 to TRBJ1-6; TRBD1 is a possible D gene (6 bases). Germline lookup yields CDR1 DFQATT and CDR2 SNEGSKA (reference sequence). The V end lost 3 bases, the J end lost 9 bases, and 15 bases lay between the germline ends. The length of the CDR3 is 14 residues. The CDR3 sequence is CSARAGGPGSPLHF. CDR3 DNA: TGCAGTGCTAGGGCCGGGGGCCCAGGTTCACCCCTCCACTTT.

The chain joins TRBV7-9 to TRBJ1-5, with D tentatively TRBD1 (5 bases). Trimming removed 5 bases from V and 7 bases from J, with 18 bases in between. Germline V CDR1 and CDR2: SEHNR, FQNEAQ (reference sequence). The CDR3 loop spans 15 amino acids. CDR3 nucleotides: TGTGCCAGCAGCCTCAAGGTGGGGGGGAAACAGCCCCAGCATTTT. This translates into CASSLKVGGKQPQHF.

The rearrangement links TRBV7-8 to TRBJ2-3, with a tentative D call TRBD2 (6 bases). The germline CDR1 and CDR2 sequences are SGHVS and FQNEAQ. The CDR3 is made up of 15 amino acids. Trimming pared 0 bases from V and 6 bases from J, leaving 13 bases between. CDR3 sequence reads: CASSLALPRGDTQYF. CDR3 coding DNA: TGTGCCAGCAGCTTAGCCCTACCACGGGGGGATACGCAGTATTTT.

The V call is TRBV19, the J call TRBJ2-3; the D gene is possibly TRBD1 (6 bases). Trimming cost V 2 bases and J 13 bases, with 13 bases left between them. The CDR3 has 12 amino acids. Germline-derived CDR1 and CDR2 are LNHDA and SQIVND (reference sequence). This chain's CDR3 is CASSIPGKGEYF. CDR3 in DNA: TGTGCCAGTAGTATACCCGGGAAGGGGGAGTATTTT.

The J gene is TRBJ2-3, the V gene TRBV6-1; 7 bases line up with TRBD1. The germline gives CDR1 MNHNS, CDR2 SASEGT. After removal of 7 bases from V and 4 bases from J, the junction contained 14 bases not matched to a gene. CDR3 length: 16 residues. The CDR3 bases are TGTGCCAGCACCGCACGGACAGGCACAGGGCCAGATACGCAGTATTTT. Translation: CASTARTGTGPDTQYF.

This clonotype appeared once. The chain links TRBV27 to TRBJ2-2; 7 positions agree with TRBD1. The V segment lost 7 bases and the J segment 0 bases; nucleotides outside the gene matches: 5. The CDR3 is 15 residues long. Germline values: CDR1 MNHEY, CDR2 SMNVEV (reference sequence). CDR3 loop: CASNPTGTNTGELFF. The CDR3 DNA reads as TGTGCCAGCAATCCGACAGGGACGAACACCGGGGAGCTGTTTTTT.

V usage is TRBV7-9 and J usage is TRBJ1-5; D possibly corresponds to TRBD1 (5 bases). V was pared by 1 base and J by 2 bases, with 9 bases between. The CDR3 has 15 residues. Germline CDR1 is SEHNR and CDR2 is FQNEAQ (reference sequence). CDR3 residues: CASSLGGTGNQPQHF. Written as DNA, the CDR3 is TGTGCCAGCAGCTTAGGCGGGACTGGCAATCAGCCCCAGCATTTT.